The next 21 T cell receptor beta chains were all read from a single sample in a study of blood T cell repertoires in COVID-19. Libraries were prepared by immunoSEQ multiplex PCR; TCRdb keeps only in-frame clonotypes and omits some of them. The data show tens of thousands of clones, about 81% seen once. Sequenced input: peripheral blood. These receptors were taken from a human donor in a cohort sampled during active COVID-19.

The V call is TRBV20-1, the J call TRBJ2-5; D unclear. The CDR3 length is 11 residues. V was clipped by 3 bases and J by 4 bases, with 6 bases between them. CDR1 and CDR2 from the germline V gene are DFQATT and SNEGSKA (reference sequence). The CDR3 DNA reads TGCAGTGCTAGTACTGGAGAGACCCAGTACTTC. Protein: CSASTGETQYF.

This clone was found once. This chain uses TRBV27 with TRBJ2-5; 8 bases match TRBD1. This CDR3 comprises 20 residues. V shed 5 bases, J shed 1 base, and the junction held 21 bases outside the gene matches. Germline V gene sequence: CDR1 MNHEY, CDR2 SMNVEV (reference sequence). CDR3 DNA: TGTGCCAGCAGTCCTCGGGTCAGGGGGCACTTCGGGGGCATCCAAGAGACCCAGTACTTC. It translates to CASSPRVRGHFGGIQETQYF.

The chain couples TRBV7-9 to TRBJ2-6, with D unclear. CDR3 length: 19 amino acids. Trimming stripped 5 bases from V and 0 bases from J, with 20 bases between. Germline V gene data show CDR1 as SEHNR and CDR2 as FQNEAQ (reference sequence). The CDR3 region has the DNA TGTGCCAGCAGCCCCCGAAAGGAGTGGATGAGCTCTGGGGCCAACGTCCTGACTTTC. This sequence encodes CASSPRKEWMSSGANVLTF.

In its sample, this clone was seen a few times. The chain recombines TRBV6-2 or TRBV6-3 with TRBJ2-5; D remains unclear. This CDR3 contains 13 residues. The germline gives CDR1 MNHEY, CDR2 SVGEGT. V was trimmed by 4 bases and J by 7 bases, leaving 13 bases between them. The CDR3 DNA reads as TGTGCCAGCAGTTCAATCGTCTCAGGGACCCAGTACTTC. Protein sequence: CASSSIVSGTQYF.

The chain couples TRBV7-9 to TRBJ1-1, with 9 bases identical to TRBD1. The CDR3 is 19 amino acids. V lost 1 base and J lost 0; bases outside the gene matches: 12. From germline, CDR1 is SEHNR and CDR2 FQNEAQ (reference sequence). Here the CDR3 DNA reads TGTGCCAGCAGCTTAGGAGCTTACAGGGGGCAAGGCGTGAACACTGAAGCTTTCTTT. Translating it yields CASSLGAYRGQGVNTEAFF.

The J gene is TRBJ2-5, the V gene TRBV10-3, with 7 nucleotides matching TRBD2. The germline V gene has CDR1 ENHRY and CDR2 SYGVKD. This CDR3 contains 13 residues. V lost 6 bases and J lost 2; bases outside the gene matches: 3. In DNA form, the CDR3 reads TGTGCCATCAGCCTTAGCGGGCAAGAGACCCAGTACTTC. This gives the protein CAISLSGQETQYF.

This clone was found a few times. The chain combines TRBV28 with TRBJ1-6; TRBD1 matches at 9 bases. The J segment lost 5 bases and the V segment lost 6 bases, leaving 5 bases of the junction unmatched. This CDR3 region has 15 residues. The germline V gene encodes CDR1 MDHEN and CDR2 SYDVKM. For the CDR3, the DNA is TGTGCCAGCAGGGGACAGGGACCGAATAATTCACCCCTCCACTTT. Translated: CASRGQGPNNSPLHF.

V gene TRBV11-2 combines with J gene TRBJ2-1; possibly TRBD2 for D (7 bases). Germline V lookup: CDR1 SGHAT, CDR2 FQNNGV. The CDR3 has 15 residues. The V end was cut by 4 bases, the J end by 1 base, with 11 bases between. The CDR3 bases are TGTGCCAGCAGCTCTAGGGGGGGATCCTACAATGAGCAGTTCTTC. Translating gives CASSSRGGSYNEQFF.

CDR3 region: CASSYGLAGGQETQYF. In DNA, the CDR3 is TGTGCCAGCAGTTACGGTTTAGCGGGAGGGCAAGAGACCCAGTACTTC. The chain combines TRBV6-5 with TRBJ2-5; 11 bases fit TRBD2. The germline gives CDR1 MNHEY, CDR2 SVGAGI. Trimming cost V 2 bases and J 2 bases; bases outside gene matches: 4. The CDR3 sequence is 16 residues long.

This clone has just one count. V and J are TRBV9 and TRBJ2-1, with 7 positions matching TRBD2. The CDR3 consists of 16 residues. The V and J ends lost 4 bases and 3 bases, in that order; junction bases with no gene match: 10. Germline CDR1 reads SGDLS; CDR2 reads YYNGEE. The CDR3 sequence: CASSSGGLTVYNEQFF. CDR3 DNA sequence: TGTGCCAGCAGCTCGGGGGGACTAACCGTCTACAATGAGCAGTTCTTC.

The chain joins TRBV19 to TRBJ2-1; perhaps TRBD1 as D (6 bases). The CDR3 spans 14 residues. CDR1 is LNHDA, CDR2 SQIVND, per germline (reference sequence). The V gene lost 3 bases and the J gene lost 8 bases, with 14 bases spanning the gap. The CDR3 DNA reads as TGTGCCAGTAGTATCCGAGCTGGGGGCGATGAGCAGTTCTTC. It specifies CASSIRAGGDEQFF.

As regards this clone: The same CDR3 also results from other DNA sequences found in this sample. This chain uses TRBV30 with TRBJ2-1; D gene ambiguous. V shed 0 bases and J shed 4 bases, with 7 bases lying between them. Per germline, CDR1 GTSNPN and CDR2 SVGIG (reference sequence). This CDR3 has 13 amino acids. The DNA of the CDR3 is TGTGCCTGGAGTGTTTACAGATACAATGAGCAGTTCTTC. Translating it yields CAWSVYRYNEQFF.

The rearrangement uses TRBV20-1 and TRBJ2-6; D unclear. The V and J ends lost 8 bases and 4 bases respectively, with 6 bases between them. Germline lookup yields CDR1 DFQATT and CDR2 SNEGSKA (reference sequence). The CDR3 is made up of 11 amino acids. The CDR3 region has the DNA TGCAGTACCGCGGGGGCCAACGTCCTGACTTTC. Translated, it gives CSTAGANVLTF.

This rearrangement joins TRBV3-1 (or the pseudogene TRBV3-2) to TRBJ1-4; D remains ambiguous. Germline loops: CDR1 LGHDT, CDR2 YNNKEL (reference sequence). The CDR3 contains 15 residues. V dropped 2 bases and J dropped 0 bases, with 7 bases sitting between them. The CDR3, as DNA: TGTGCCAGCAGCCAAACAGTTGCAACTAATGAAAAACTGTTTTTT. It is translated as CASSQTVATNEKLFF.

The CDR3 sequence: CAWGEGGTEAFF. The CDR3 coding sequence is TGTGCCTGGGGAGAGGGGGGGACTGAAGCTTTCTTT. This sequence joins TRBV30 and TRBJ1-1; a weak D match, TRBD1 (6 bases). CDR3 length: 12 amino acids. V lost 5 bases to trimming and J lost 5 bases, with 12 bases between them. Germline V CDR1 and CDR2: GTSNPN, SVGIG (reference sequence).

This clone was seen just once. DNA for the CDR3: TGTGCCAGCAGTCCCCGACAGGGGGGGGGCACTGAAGCTTTCTTT. Translated, it gives CASSPRQGGGTEAFF. The J gene is TRBJ1-1, the V gene TRBV6-2 or TRBV6-3; TRBD1 matches at 9 bases. V dropped 5 bases and J dropped 4; count of bases not matched to a gene: 8. The CDR3 sequence is 15 residues long. Germline V gives CDR1 MNHEY, CDR2 SVGEGT.

The rearrangement uses TRBV6-6 and TRBJ2-7, with D perhaps matching TRBD2 (7 bases). Trimming removed 6 bases at V and 7 bases at J, with 19 bases between. CDR3 length: 14 residues. The germline gives CDR1 MNHNY, CDR2 SVGAGI (reference sequence). CDR3 nucleotide sequence: TGTGCCAGCAGCTACGGTGTCAGGGGAGGGGAGCAGTACTTC. It is translated as CASSYGVRGGEQYF.

This chain links TRBV29-1 with TRBJ1-2; weak D call: TRBD1 (6 bases). This CDR3 comprises 13 residues. V was shortened by 6 bases and J by 7 bases, with 18 bases between the two germline ends. Germline loops: CDR1 SQVTM, CDR2 ANQGSEA. CDR3 DNA: TGCAGCGTGGGGGACAACGACTCCGGTGGCTACACCTTC. Translating gives CSVGDNDSGGYTF.

The gene calls are TRBV27 and TRBJ2-2; D call uncertain. Germline V gene sequence: CDR1 MNHEY, CDR2 SMNVEV (reference sequence). This CDR3 contains 13 residues. Between the trimmed V and J ends, which lost 3 bases and 1 base, there was a span of 3 bases. CDR3 sequence: CASSFRNTGELFF. CDR3 DNA sequence: TGTGCCAGCAGTTTCCGGAACACCGGGGAGCTGTTTTTT.

The CDR3 reads CASGRPHEQYF. The CDR3 nucleotides read TGTGCTAGCGGGAGGCCACACGAGCAGTACTTC. The chain recombines TRBV11-2 with TRBJ2-7; the match to TRBD2 covers 10 bases. The CDR3 contains 11 residues. The V gene's germline CDR1 is SGHAT and CDR2 FQNNGV.

This chain uses TRBV7-2 with TRBJ1-4; D is perhaps TRBD1 (5 bases). The CDR3 loop spans 16 amino acids. Germline CDR1 reads SGHTA; CDR2 reads FQGNSA. V was pared by 5 bases and J by 7 bases, with 20 bases between. The CDR3 DNA reads as TGTGCCAGCAGCATGACGCCGGGACTTTGGCCTGAAAAACTGTTTTTT. Protein product: CASSMTPGLWPEKLFF. Together with reference TRBV7-2 and TRBJ1-4, the CDR3 gives the full variable domain: GAGVSQSPSNKVTEKGKDVELRCDPISGHTALYWYRQSLGQGLEFLIYFQGNSAPDKSGLPSDRFSAERTGGSVSTLTIQRTQQEDSAVYLCASSMTPGLWPEKLFFGSGTQLSVL.